This T cell receptor (beta chain) was found in a study of control samples from healthy donors and cancer patients. Sequencing used immunoSEQ multiplex PCR; TCRdb keeps in-frame clones, though not all of them. The sample lists some 90,000 clones; 70% to 90% were seen once. This CDR3 has 13 amino acids. V was clipped by 2 bases and J by 9 bases, with 11 bases between them. The sequence was collected from a woman in her sixties or seventies in good health. The chain joins TRBV12-3 or TRBV12-4 to TRBJ2-4, with D unclear. The sequenced sample was blood. CDR3 residues: CASSLIGYGIQYF. CDR3 DNA sequence: TGTGCCAGCAGTTTAATAGGGTACGGCATTCAGTACTTC.